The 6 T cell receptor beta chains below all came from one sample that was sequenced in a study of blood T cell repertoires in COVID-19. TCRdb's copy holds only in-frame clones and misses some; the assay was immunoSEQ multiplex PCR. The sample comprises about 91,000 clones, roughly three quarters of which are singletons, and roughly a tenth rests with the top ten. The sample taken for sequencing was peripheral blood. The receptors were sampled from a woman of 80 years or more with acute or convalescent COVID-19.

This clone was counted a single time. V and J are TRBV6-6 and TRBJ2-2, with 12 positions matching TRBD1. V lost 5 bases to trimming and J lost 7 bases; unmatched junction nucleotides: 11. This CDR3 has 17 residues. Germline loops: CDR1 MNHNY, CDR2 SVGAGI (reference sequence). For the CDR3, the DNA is TGTGCCAGCAGTCACGATCCGGGACAGGGGGCAGGCGGGGAGCTGTTTTTT. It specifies CASSHDPGQGAGGELFF.

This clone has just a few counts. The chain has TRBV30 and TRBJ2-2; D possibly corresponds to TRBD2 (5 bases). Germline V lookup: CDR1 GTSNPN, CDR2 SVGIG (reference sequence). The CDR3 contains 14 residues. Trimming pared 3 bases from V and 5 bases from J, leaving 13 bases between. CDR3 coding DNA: TGTGCCTGGAGCCAAGCTAGCAGGACCGGGGAGCTGTTTTTT. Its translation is CAWSQASRTGELFF.

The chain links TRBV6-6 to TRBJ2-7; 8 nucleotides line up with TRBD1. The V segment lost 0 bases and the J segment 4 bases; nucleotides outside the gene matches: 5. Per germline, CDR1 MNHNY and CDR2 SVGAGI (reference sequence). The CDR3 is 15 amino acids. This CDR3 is CASSYSAGGLYEQYF. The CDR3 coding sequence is TGTGCCAGCAGTTACTCCGCAGGGGGCTTGTACGAGCAGTACTTC.

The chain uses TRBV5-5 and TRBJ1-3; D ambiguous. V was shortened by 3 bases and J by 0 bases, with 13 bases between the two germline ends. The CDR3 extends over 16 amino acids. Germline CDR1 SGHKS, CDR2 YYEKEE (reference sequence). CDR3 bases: TGTGCCAGCAGCTCACTAGGGCTGAACTCTGGAAACACCATATATTTT. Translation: CASSSLGLNSGNTIYF.

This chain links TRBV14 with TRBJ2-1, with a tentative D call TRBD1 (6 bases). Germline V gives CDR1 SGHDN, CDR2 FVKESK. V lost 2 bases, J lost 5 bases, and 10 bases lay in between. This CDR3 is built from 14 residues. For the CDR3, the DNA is TGTGCCAGCAGCCAATTCGGACAGAACAATGAGCAGTTCTTC. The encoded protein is CASSQFGQNNEQFF.

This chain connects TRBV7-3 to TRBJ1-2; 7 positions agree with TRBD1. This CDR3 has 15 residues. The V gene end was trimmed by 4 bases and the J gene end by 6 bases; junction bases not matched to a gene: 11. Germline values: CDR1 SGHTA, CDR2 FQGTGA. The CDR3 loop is CASSSSPTGLDGYTF. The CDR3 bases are TGTGCCAGCAGCTCCTCCCCGACAGGGTTGGATGGCTACACCTTC.